This TCR beta chain was captured in a study of T-cell memory formation after mild COVID-19. MiXCR, run by TCRdb on the 5' RACE reads, gives a single entry per CDR3 protein. Of about 88,000 distinct CDR3 sequences listed, roughly 23% were seen once; the top ten hold around 45%. The specimen was PBMCs or a T cell subset sorted from them (not recorded which). The TCR comes from a man between 18 and 35 years old who had mild COVID-19 (a few samples of this study predate the infection). Cell type and time point are not known.

In nucleotides, the CDR3 is TGTGCCAGCAGCCAGTCAGGGGGCAGGTCACCCCTCCACTTT. The encoded protein is CASSQSGGRSPLHF. The chain employs TRBV4-2 and TRBJ1-6; 8 bases align to TRBD1. After removal of 3 bases from V and 10 bases from J, the junction contained 5 bases not matched to a gene. The CDR3 consists of 14 residues. CDR1 LGHNA and CDR2 YNFKEQ come from the germline V gene.